This T cell receptor beta chain was recorded in a study of CD8 T cells in ankylosing spondylitis. This clonotype was picked up many times. MiXCR, applied by TCRdb to the 5' RACE reads, yields one record per CDR3 protein. The table records 200,000 to 300,000 distinct CDR3 sequences, around 7.8% of them present only once. Germline CDR1 and CDR2: LGHNA and YSLEER. The length of the CDR3 is 16 residues. V dropped 1 base and J dropped 3 bases, with 16 bases sitting between them. Sequencing was done on a sample of blood, either unsorted or a sorted T cell fraction (not recorded which). The TCR sequence derives from a male donor with ankylosing spondylitis or in good health (not recorded which). The gene calls are TRBV4-3 and TRBJ2-7; a possible D gene is TRBD2 (5 bases). The DNA for the CDR3 is TGCGCCAGCAGCCAAGGCCAGCCTAGAGAGGGCTACGAGCAGTACTTC. Translating it yields CASSQGQPREGYEQYF.